The source of this T cell receptor beta chain is a study of blood T cell repertoires in COVID-19. Assay: immunoSEQ multiplex PCR; the TCRdb copy retains only in-frame clones and omits some. This table holds roughly 100,000 clones, 71% found once. The source is a human donor with acute or convalescent COVID-19. The donor label of this sample is uncertain. The sample was peripheral blood.

The CDR3 bases are TGTGCCAGCAGCGCCCGGACAGGGAACTACGAGCAGTACTTC. Protein: CASSARTGNYEQYF. The V gene is TRBV7-2, the J gene TRBJ2-7, with 8 bases identical to TRBD1. This CDR3 comprises 14 residues. Trimming cost V 5 bases and J 3 bases; bases outside gene matches: 6. Germline V lookup: CDR1 SGHTA, CDR2 FQGNSA.